The rows below give T cell receptor beta chains drawn from one sample of a study of blood T cell repertoires in COVID-19. The method was immunoSEQ multiplex PCR; TCRdb's version includes in-frame clones alone and lacks a portion of them. The data contain over 350,000 clones, about 89% of them seen just once; the ten biggest clones take up about 4.3%. The sequenced sample was peripheral blood. The receptors were gathered from a woman aged 25 to 45 with acute or convalescent COVID-19. Each CDR3 is given with its conserved first and last residue. A D gene is named only where the DNA matches it firmly. Clone size is not always given. Where it is, it says once, few, many or a class for expanded clones.

j_call v_call clone_size d_call cdr3_aa cdr3_nt
TRBJ1-4 TRBV5-5 once - CASSPRLVKGEKLFF TGTGCCAGCAGCCCCCGACTAGTTAAAGGGGAAAAACTGTTTTTT
TRBJ2-7 TRBV3-1/TRBV3-2 - TRBD1 CASSQGGLTGHYEQYF TGTGCCAGCAGCCAAGGAGGGTTGACAGGGCACTACGAGCAGTACTTC
TRBJ1-5 TRBV2 - - CASSPSPYQPQHF TGTGCCAGCAGCCCCTCTCCGTATCAGCCCCAGCATTTT
TRBJ1-5 TRBV30 - TRBD1 CAWSVNRGDQPQHF TGTGCCTGGAGTGTCAACAGGGGGGATCAGCCCCAGCATTTT
TRBJ1-1 TRBV5-1 - - CASSFEDNTEAFF TGCGCCAGCAGCTTCGAGGATAACACTGAAGCTTTCTTT
TRBJ2-5 TRBV29-1 - TRBD1 CSDVGQGETQYF TGCAGCGACGTCGGACAGGGGGAGACCCAGTACTTC
TRBJ2-7 TRBV25-1 - - CASSGELYEQYF TGTGCCAGCAGTGGCGAATTGTACGAGCAGTACTTC
TRBJ1-2 TRBV30 - - CACLSYPHGYTF TGTGCCTGCCTCAGTTACCCCCATGGCTACACCTTC
TRBJ2-5 TRBV4-1 - - CASSQSDSQETQYF TGCGCCAGCAGCCAATCGGACAGCCAAGAGACCCAGTACTTC
TRBJ1-5 TRBV4-1 once - CASSLGRGLQPQHF TGCGCCAGCAGCCTCGGGCGGGGGCTTCAGCCCCAGCATTTT
TRBJ2-7 TRBV28 - TRBD2 CASSLRRGAPWRQYF TGTGCCAGCAGTCTCAGGCGGGGGGCTCCGTGGAGGCAGTACTTC
TRBJ1-6 TRBV7-9 - TRBD1 CASSLAGTGGSPLHF TGTGCCAGCAGCTTAGCAGGGACAGGGGGTTCACCCCTCCACTTT
TRBJ2-7 TRBV18 - - CASSPDRAVSSYEQYF TGTGCCAGCTCACCCGACCGCGCGGTAAGCTCCTACGAGCAGTACTTC
TRBJ2-5 TRBV5-6 - - CASSLYPVGETQYF TGTGCCAGCAGCTTGTACCCAGTTGGAGAGACCCAGTACTTC
TRBJ2-5 TRBV5-1 - TRBD2 CASSLVLGGGETQYF TGCGCCAGCAGCTTGGTGCTCGGGGGGGGAGAGACCCAGTACTTC
TRBJ2-3 TRBV6-4 once - CASSDSSVATDTQYF TGTGCCAGCAGTGACTCATCGGTAGCAACAGATACGCAGTATTTT
TRBJ2-2 TRBV27 - - CASRQGGDTGELFF TGTGCCAGCAGACAAGGGGGGGACACCGGGGAGCTGTTTTTT
TRBJ2-7 TRBV6-5 - - CASSLAGGEQYF TGTGCCAGCAGTCTCGCCGGGGGCGAGCAGTACTTC
TRBJ2-2 TRBV7-8 - TRBD1 CASSFVETGVSNTGELFF TGTGCCAGCAGCTTCGTGGAAACAGGGGTATCGAACACCGGGGAGCTGTTTTTT
TRBJ1-6 TRBV2 - TRBD1 CASSPQGGFYNSPLHF TGTGCCAGCAGCCCCCAGGGGGGTTTCTATAATTCACCCCTCCACTTT
TRBJ2-1 TRBV2 - TRBD2 CASSEGHDPSLSGGTYNEQFF TGTGCCAGCAGTGAAGGCCACGACCCGTCACTTAGCGGGGGCACCTACAATGAGCAGTTCTTC
TRBJ2-7 TRBV7-7 - TRBD1 CASSLGDRVPLSSYEQYF TGTGCCAGCAGCTTAGGGGACAGGGTGCCCCTGAGCTCCTACGAGCAGTACTTC
TRBJ1-1 TRBV2 - - CASSGGQGRVEAFF TGTGCCAGCAGTGGTGGTCAGGGAAGGGTTGAAGCTTTCTTT
TRBJ1-2 TRBV21-1 - - CASSKARTGLANYGYTF TGTGCCAGCAGCAAAGCGCGGACAGGGCTTGCAAACTATGGCTACACCTTC
TRBJ2-5 TRBV5-6 once TRBD2 CASSFLAGGYLQETQYF TGTGCCAGCAGCTTTTTAGCGGGGGGGTATCTCCAAGAGACCCAGTACTTC
TRBJ2-3 TRBV11-2 once - CASSLDGGLRLSGTDTQYF TGTGCCAGCAGCTTAGACGGGGGGCTGAGGTTGAGCGGCACAGATACGCAGTATTTT
TRBJ1-2 TRBV7-9 - TRBD1 CASSSRTGNYGYTF TGTGCCAGCAGCTCCCGGACAGGGAACTATGGCTACACCTTC
TRBJ2-3 TRBV28 - TRBD2 CASSSSLAGGPADTQYF TGTGCCAGCAGTTCCTCTCTAGCGGGGGGGCCCGCAGATACGCAGTATTTT
TRBJ2-6 TRBV3-1/TRBV3-2 - TRBD2 CASSLGLADYSGANVLTF TGTGCCAGCAGCCTGGGACTAGCGGACTACTCTGGGGCCAACGTCCTGACTTTC
TRBJ2-4 TRBV19 once TRBD1 CASSRIDSGTDEDIQYF TGTGCCAGTAGCAGAATAGATTCCGGGACAGATGAGGACATTCAGTACTTC
TRBJ1-2 TRBV13 - - CASRYREGGYTF TGTGCCAGCAGATACAGGGAAGGTGGCTACACCTTC
TRBJ1-6 TRBV28 - - CASKRTRDSSGSYNSPLHF TGTGCCAGCAAGCGCACGAGGGATTCCTCGGGCTCCTATAATTCACCCCTCCACTTT
TRBJ1-1 TRBV7-8 - TRBD1 CASSPGTGGRTFF TGTGCCAGCAGCCCCGGGACAGGGGGTCGAACTTTCTTT
TRBJ1-2 TRBV4-1 - - CASSQDSGSFYGYTF TGCGCCAGCAGCCAAGATTCAGGCAGCTTCTATGGCTACACCTTC
TRBJ2-7 TRBV3-1/TRBV3-2 - - CASSQERGSEQYF TGTGCCAGCAGCCAAGAACGAGGGTCCGAGCAGTACTTC
TRBJ2-2 TRBV3-1/TRBV3-2 - - CASGPPPGTNTGELFF TGTGCCAGCGGTCCCCCCCCCGGGACAAACACCGGGGAGCTGTTTTTT
TRBJ1-4 TRBV4-1 few - CASSQGEKLFF TGCGCCAGCAGCCAGGGCGAAAAACTGTTTTTT
TRBJ2-7 TRBV11-2 - - CASSLVEQYF TGTGCCAGCAGCTTAGTAGAGCAGTACTTC
TRBJ2-4 TRBV5-1 - - CASSLDRNIQYF TGCGCCAGCAGCTTGGACAGGAACATTCAGTACTTC
TRBJ2-3 TRBV28 - - CASMDSGTDTQYF TGTGCCAGCATGGACAGTGGCACAGATACGCAGTATTTT
TRBJ2-7 TRBV3-1/TRBV3-2 - TRBD1 CASSPPDRETSYEQYF TGTGCCAGCAGCCCCCCGGACAGGGAAACCTCCTACGAGCAGTACTTC
TRBJ1-3 TRBV4-1 once - CASSPGQISGNTIYF TGCGCCAGCAGCCCAGGACAGATCTCTGGAAACACCATATATTTT
TRBJ1-6 TRBV6-5 - - CASSTSNSPLHF TGTGCCAGCTCGACATCTAATTCACCCCTCCACTTT
TRBJ1-6 TRBV30 - TRBD1 CAWRIKPGQYNSPLHF TGTGCCTGGAGGATTAAGCCGGGACAGTATAATTCACCCCTCCACTTT
TRBJ2-7 TRBV6-5 - TRBD1 CASSSRDRRSYEQYF TGTGCCAGCAGTTCCCGGGACAGGAGATCCTACGAGCAGTACTTC